This section outlines one T cell receptor (beta chain) sequence together with its context. These data originate in a study of cytomegalovirus exposure and HLA in healthy donors. Germline V gives CDR1 MDHEN, CDR2 SYDVKM. The V and J ends lost 7 bases and 6 bases, in that order; junction bases with no gene match: 5. The CDR3 sequence is 13 residues long. This PCR relied on a set of 60 Vbeta primers and 13 Jbeta primers. Using immunoSEQ multiplex PCR, the repertoire was profiled, and TCRdb retains in-frame clones only, with some absent. The table has 150,000 to 200,000 clones, over 70% seen once. This TCR was sampled from a woman between 35 and 50 years old in good health and CMV-seronegative. Sequenced sample: PBMCs. The genes are TRBV28 and TRBJ1-4; 7 nucleotides agree with TRBD1. The CDR3 sequence: CASMVRGHEKLFF. The CDR3 nucleotides are TGTGCCAGCATGGTAAGGGGGCATGAAAAACTGTTTTTT.